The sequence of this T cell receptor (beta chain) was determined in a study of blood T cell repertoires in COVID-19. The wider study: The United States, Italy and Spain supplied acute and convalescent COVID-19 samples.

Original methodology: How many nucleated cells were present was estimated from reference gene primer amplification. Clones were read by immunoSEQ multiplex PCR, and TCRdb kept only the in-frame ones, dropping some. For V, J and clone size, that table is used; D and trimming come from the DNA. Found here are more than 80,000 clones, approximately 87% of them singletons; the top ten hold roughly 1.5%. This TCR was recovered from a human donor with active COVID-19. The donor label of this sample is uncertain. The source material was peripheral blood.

CDR3 in amino acids: CASSLGQLKYGYGYTF. CDR3 DNA: TGTGCCAGCAGCCTAGGACAGCTAAAGTATGGCTATGGCTACACCTTC. This chain connects TRBV7-9 to TRBJ1-2; TRBD1 is a possible D gene (6 bases). The CDR3 runs 16 residues. Germline V CDR1 and CDR2: SEHNR, FQNEAQ (reference sequence). Trimming took off 5 bases at V and 4 bases at J, with 20 bases between the two ends. The full variable domain, in which reference TRBV7-9 and TRBJ1-2 provide the parts outside the CDR3, is DTGVSQNPRHKITKRGQNVTFRCDPISEHNRLYWYRQTLGQGPEFLTYFQNEAQLEKSRLLSDRFSAERPKGSFSTLEIQRTEQGDSAMYLCASSLGQLKYGYGYTFGSGTRLTVV.